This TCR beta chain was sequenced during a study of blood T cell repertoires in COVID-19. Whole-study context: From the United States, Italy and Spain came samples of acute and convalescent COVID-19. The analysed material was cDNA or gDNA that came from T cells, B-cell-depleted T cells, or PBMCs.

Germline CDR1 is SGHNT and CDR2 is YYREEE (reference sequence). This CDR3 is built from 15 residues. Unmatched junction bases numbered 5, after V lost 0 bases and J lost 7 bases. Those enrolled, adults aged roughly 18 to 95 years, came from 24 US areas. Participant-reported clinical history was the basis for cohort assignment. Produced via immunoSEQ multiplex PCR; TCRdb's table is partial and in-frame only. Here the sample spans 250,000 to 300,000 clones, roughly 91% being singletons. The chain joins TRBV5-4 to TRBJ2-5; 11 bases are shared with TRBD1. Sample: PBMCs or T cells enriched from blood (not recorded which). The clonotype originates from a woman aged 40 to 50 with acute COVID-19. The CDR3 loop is CASSLARDRGMTQYF. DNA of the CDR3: TGTGCCAGCAGCTTGGCTCGGGACAGGGGGATGACCCAGTACTTC.